The entry that follows covers one T cell receptor (beta chain) sequence. Antigen: not known. This entry comes from a study of T cell clonotyping in hematopoietic cell transplantation. Study overall: Recipients' pretransplant samples followed cytoreduction. Regarding the study as a whole: Pathologically expanded recipient clonotypes increased progressively from day 30 to day 180 as diversity fell. Higher Inverse Simpson Index values in graft donor and pretransplant recipient predicted broader posttransplant TCR diversity.

As for time point: recipient sample about 28 days before transplant, after cytoreduction. The CDR3 runs 13 residues. Germline CDR1 and CDR2: SGDLS and YYNGEE. The V and J ends lost 3 bases and 2 bases respectively, with 5 bases between them. TCRdb's copy holds only in-frame clones and misses some; the assay was immunoSEQ multiplex PCR. The sample includes some 49,000 clones, approximately 84% of them seen just once. The sample in question was peripheral blood mononuclear cells, obtained before stem cell transplant. The source of this sequence is a man aged 60 to 75 with biphenotypic leukemia. Some clones in this sample may be carry-over from other donors' samples. The V gene is TRBV9, the J gene TRBJ2-2; no reliable D call. For the CDR3, the DNA is TGTGCCAGCAGCGGAATAAACACCGGGGAGCTGTTTTTT. Translation gives CASSGINTGELFF.